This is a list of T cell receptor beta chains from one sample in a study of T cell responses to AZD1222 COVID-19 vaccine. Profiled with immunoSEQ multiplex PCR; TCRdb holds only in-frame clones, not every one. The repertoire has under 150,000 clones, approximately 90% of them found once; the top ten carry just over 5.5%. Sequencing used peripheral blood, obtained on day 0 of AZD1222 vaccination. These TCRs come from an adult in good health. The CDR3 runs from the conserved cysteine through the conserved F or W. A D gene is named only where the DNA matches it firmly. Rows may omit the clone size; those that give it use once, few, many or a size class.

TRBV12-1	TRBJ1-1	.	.	CASSFRGTLNTEAFF	TGTGCCAGCAGCTTTCGTGGGACTTTGAACACTGAAGCTTTCTTT
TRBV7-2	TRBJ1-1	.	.	CASSLGVGNTEAFF	TGTGCCAGCAGCTTAGGCGTAGGGAACACTGAAGCTTTCTTT
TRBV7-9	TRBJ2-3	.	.	CASSLAGEDTQYF	TGTGCCAGCAGCTTAGCGGGGGAAGATACGCAGTATTTT
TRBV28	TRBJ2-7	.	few	CASSLYSGSYEQYF	TGTGCCAGCAGTTTATACTCAGGCTCCTACGAGCAGTACTTC
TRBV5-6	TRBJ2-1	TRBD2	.	CASSIAGGYNEQFF	TGTGCCAGCAGTATAGCGGGGGGCTACAATGAGCAGTTCTTC
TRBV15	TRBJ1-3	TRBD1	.	CATSRDGTDGNTIYF	TGTGCCACCAGCAGAGATGGGACAGACGGAAACACCATATATTTT
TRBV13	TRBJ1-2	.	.	CASSFYGGNYGYTF	TGTGCCAGCAGCTTTTACGGGGGGAATTATGGCTACACCTTC
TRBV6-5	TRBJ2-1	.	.	CASSYSNNGLAEQFF	TGTGCCAGCAGTTACTCGAATAACGGGTTAGCTGAGCAGTTCTTC
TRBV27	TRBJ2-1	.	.	CASSPVEGLYNEQFF	TGTGCCAGCAGTCCGGTGGAGGGGTTATACAATGAGCAGTTCTTC
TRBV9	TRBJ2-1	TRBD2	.	CASSVGLAGVVEQFF	TGTGCCAGCAGCGTAGGACTAGCGGGAGTAGTTGAGCAGTTCTTC